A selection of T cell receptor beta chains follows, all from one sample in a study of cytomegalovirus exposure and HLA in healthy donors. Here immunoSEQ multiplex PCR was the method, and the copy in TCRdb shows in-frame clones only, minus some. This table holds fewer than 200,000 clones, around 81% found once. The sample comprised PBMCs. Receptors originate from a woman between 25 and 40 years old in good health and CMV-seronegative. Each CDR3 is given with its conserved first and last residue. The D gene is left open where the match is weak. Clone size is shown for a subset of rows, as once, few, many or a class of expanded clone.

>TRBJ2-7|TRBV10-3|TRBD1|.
TGTGCCATCAGTGCGACAGGGATTGAGTACGAGCAGTACTTC
CAISATGIEYEQYF
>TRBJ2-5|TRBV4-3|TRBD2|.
TGCGCCAGCAGCCAAGATCGGGGGGGCCAAGAGACCCAGTACTTC
CASSQDRGGQETQYF
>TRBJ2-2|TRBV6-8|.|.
TGTGCCTGTGCACAGAACACCGGGGAGCTGTTTTTT
CACAQNTGELFF
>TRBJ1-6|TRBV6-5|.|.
TGTGCCAGCAGAAGGGAGGTGGCGGGGAATTCACCCCTCCACTTT
CASRREVAGNSPLHF
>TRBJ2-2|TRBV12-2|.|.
TGTGCAAGTCGCCGGAAGGGGGCCCTAGCCGGGGAGCTGTTTTTT
CASRRKGALAGELFF
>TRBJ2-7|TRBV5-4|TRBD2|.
TGTGCCAGCAGCTTCGGCGGGGGCGAGCAGTACTTC
CASSFGGGEQYF
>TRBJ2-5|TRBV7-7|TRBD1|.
TGTGCTAGCAGCTTGGCCGGGACAGGGGAGACCCAGTACTTC
CASSLAGTGETQYF
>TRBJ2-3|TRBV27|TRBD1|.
TGTGCCAGCAGTTTAACCCGGGACAGGGATACGCAGTATTTT
CASSLTRDRDTQYF
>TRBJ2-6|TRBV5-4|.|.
TGTGCCAGCAGCTTGGATACCTCTGGGGCCAACGGCCTGACTTTC
CASSLDTSGANGLTF
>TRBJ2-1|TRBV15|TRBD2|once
TGTGCCACCAGCAGAGATACGGGACTAGTCTACAATGAGCAGTTCTTC
CATSRDTGLVYNEQFF
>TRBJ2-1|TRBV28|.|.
TGTGCCAGCAGCGGGGACTTAGCGGAGCAGTTCTTC
CASSGDLAEQFF
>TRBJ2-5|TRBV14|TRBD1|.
TGTGCCAGCAGCCGCCGGGACAGGGGGCTTGGGGAGACCCAGTACTTC
CASSRRDRGLGETQYF
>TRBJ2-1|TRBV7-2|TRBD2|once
TGTGCCAGCAGCCCTAGCGGTATGTCCAATGAGCAGTTCTTC
CASSPSGMSNEQFF
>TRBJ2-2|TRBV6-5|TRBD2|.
TGTGCCAGCAGTTCCAGACTAGCGGGAGGGTTCGGGGAGCTGTTTTTT
CASSSRLAGGFGELFF
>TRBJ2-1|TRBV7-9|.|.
TGTGCCAGCAGCTTAGACAGTTCCTACAATGAGCAGTTCTTC
CASSLDSSYNEQFF
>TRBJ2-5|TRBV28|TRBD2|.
TGTGCCAGCAGTTTTGGGCGGGGGGGGAGCCAGGAGACCCAGTACTTC
CASSFGRGGSQETQYF
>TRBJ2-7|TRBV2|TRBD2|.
TGTGCCAGCAGGACTCTGACTAGCGGGCCTTCCTACGAGCAGTACTTC
CASRTLTSGPSYEQYF
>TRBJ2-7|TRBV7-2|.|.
TGTGCCAGCAGCTTAGTCTCAGAAGACAACGAGCAGTACTTC
CASSLVSEDNEQYF
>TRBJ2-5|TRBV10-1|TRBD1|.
TGCGCCAGCAGTGAGTCGGGCACAGGGGGCCAAGAGACCCAGTACTTC
CASSESGTGGQETQYF
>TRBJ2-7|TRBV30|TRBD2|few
TGTGCCTGGGTAGCGGGAACCTACGAGCAGTACTTC
CAWVAGTYEQYF
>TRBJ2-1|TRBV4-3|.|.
TGCGCCAGCAGCTCAGGTTCCGGTGAGCAGTTCTTC
CASSSGSGEQFF
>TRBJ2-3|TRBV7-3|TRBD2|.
TGTGCCAGCAGCTTATTTGGAGCGGGAGCCCGCACAGATACGCAGTATTTT
CASSLFGAGARTDTQYF
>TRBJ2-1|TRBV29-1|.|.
TGCAGCTGCCGGGGGAGTAATGAGCAGTTCTTC
CSCRGSNEQFF
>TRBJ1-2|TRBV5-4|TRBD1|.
TGTGCCAGCAGCTTGCCGGGACAGGGCTTAGTCCCAGCTCACGGATATGGCTACACCTTC
CASSLPGQGLVPAHGYGYTF
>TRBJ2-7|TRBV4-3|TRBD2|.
TGCGCCAGCAGCCAAGATACGGGGGCTAGCGGGAGGTACGAGCAGTACTTC
CASSQDTGASGRYEQYF
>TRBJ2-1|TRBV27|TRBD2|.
TGTGCCAGCAGTCTCAATAGCGGGAGGGCCTTGGGCGATGAGCAGTTCTTC
CASSLNSGRALGDEQFF
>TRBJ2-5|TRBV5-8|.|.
TGTGCCAGCAGCTTGGGATCCCAGTTCAAGGAGACCCAGTACTTC
CASSLGSQFKETQYF
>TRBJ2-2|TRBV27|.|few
TGTGCCAGCAGTGTTAGCCGTCCGGACACCGGGGAGCTGTTTTTT
CASSVSRPDTGELFF
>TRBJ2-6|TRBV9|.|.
TGTGCCAGCAGCGTAGTAGGGGGGGGGCCTGGGGCCAACGTCCTGACTTTC
CASSVVGGGPGANVLTF
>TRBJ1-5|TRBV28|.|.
TGTGCCAGCAGTTTCGGGGGACCTAATCAGCCCCAGCATTTT
CASSFGGPNQPQHF
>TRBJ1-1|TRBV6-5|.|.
TGTGCCAGCAGTTACATCGGGGGAAGGACTGAAGCTTTCTTT
CASSYIGGRTEAFF
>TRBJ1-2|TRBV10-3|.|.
TGTGCCATTGGGTACGACTCTAACTATGGCTACACCTTC
CAIGYDSNYGYTF
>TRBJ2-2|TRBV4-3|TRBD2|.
TGCGCCAGCAGCCAAGATAGCGGGAGGATATCCGGGGAGCTGTTTTTT
CASSQDSGRISGELFF
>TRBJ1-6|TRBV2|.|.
TGTGCCAGCCTCCCAGGGGTGGGGCAGGGATCACCCCTCCACTTT
CASLPGVGQGSPLHF
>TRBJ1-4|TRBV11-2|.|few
TGTGCCAGCAGCCCCAGGGGAACAACTAATGAAAAACTGTTTTTT
CASSPRGTTNEKLFF
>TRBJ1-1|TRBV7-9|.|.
TGTGCCAGCAGCTTAGGTGGCAGGCCGAACACTGAAGCTTTCTTT
CASSLGGRPNTEAFF
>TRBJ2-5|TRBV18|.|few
TGTGCCAGCTCACCACAAACCGGGGGCCAAGAGACCCAGTACTTC
CASSPQTGGQETQYF
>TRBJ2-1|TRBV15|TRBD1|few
TGTGCCACCCGGCATCGAGGGACAGCCTCCAATGAGCAGTTCTTC
CATRHRGTASNEQFF
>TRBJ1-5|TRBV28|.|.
TGTGCCAGCAGTTCCCCTCTTCAGGGTGGGCAGCCCCAGCATTTT
CASSSPLQGGQPQHF
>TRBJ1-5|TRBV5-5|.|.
TGTGCCAGCAGCTTGTTAAATCAGCCCCAGCATTTT
CASSLLNQPQHF
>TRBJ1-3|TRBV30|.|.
TGTGCCTGGAGTGAGCCCGACAAAAGCTCTGGAAACACCATATATTTT
CAWSEPDKSSGNTIYF
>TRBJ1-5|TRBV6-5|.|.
TGTGCCAGCAGTTACTCGGGCGATAGCAATCAGCCCCAGCATTTT
CASSYSGDSNQPQHF
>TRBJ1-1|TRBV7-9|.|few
TGTGCCAGCAGCTTAGGGCAGGGGGAAGCTTTCTTT
CASSLGQGEAFF
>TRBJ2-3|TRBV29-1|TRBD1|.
TGCAGCGTGGGGACAGGGTCATCGGATACGCAGTATTTT
CSVGTGSSDTQYF
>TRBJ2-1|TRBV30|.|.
TGTGCCTGGAGTGGGGGGTTGCAGGGGAATGACAATGAGCAGTTCTTC
CAWSGGLQGNDNEQFF
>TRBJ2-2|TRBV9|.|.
TGTGCCAGCAGCGTAGCTTCCCCCGGGGAGCTGTTTTTT
CASSVASPGELFF
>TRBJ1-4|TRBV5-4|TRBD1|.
TGTGCCAGCAGCTTGGCAGGGGGCACTAATGAAAAACTGTTTTTT
CASSLAGGTNEKLFF
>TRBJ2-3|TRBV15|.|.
TGTGCCACCAAGCCGACCGCGGGCACAGATACGCAGTATTTT
CATKPTAGTDTQYF
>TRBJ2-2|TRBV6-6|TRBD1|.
TGTGCCAGCAGTCGGGACAGGAGCACCGGGGAGCTGTTTTTT
CASSRDRSTGELFF
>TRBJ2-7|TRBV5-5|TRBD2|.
TGTGCCAGCAGCTTCATGGGAGGGGACGAGCAGTACTTC
CASSFMGGDEQYF
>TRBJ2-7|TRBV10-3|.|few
TGTGCCATCAGTGATCCCCCGAGCTCCTACGAGCAGTACTTC
CAISDPPSSYEQYF
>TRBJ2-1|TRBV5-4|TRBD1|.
TGTGCCAGCAGCCGATTAGGGACAGGGGCCTACAATGAGCAGTTCTTC
CASSRLGTGAYNEQFF